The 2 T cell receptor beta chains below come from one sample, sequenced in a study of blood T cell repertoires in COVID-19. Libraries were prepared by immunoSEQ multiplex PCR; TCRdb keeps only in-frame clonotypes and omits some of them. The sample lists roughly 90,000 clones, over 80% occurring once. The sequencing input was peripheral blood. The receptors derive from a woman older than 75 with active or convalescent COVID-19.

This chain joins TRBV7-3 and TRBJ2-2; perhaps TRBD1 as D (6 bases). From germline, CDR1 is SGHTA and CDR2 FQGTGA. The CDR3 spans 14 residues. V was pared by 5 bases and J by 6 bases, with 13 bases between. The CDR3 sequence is CASSPNRAPGELFF. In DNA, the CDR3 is TGTGCCAGCAGCCCGAACAGGGCGCCCGGGGAGCTGTTTTTT.

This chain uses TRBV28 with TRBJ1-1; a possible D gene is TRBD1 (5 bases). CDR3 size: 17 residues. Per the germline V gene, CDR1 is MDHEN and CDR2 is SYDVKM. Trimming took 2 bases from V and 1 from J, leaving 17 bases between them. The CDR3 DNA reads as TGTGCCAGCAGTTTAATGTTTTGGGGCGCAGGGAACACTGAAGCTTTCTTT. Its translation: CASSLMFWGAGNTEAFF.